These T cell receptor beta chains were read from a single sample in a study. TCRdb re-derived calls from the RT-PCR reads in MiXCR, one entry per CDR3 protein. The sample holds 650,000 to 800,000 distinct CDR3 sequences, 14% seen once. Sequences were obtained from memory CD4+ T cells from blood. The source of these receptors is a female donor in good health, serving as a healthy control. Each CDR3 is given with its conserved first and last residue. The D gene is left open where the match is weak. Clone sizes are given selectively: once, few, many, or a class where the clone is expanded.

j_call | clone_size | d_call | v_call | cdr3_nt | cdr3_aa
TRBJ2-1 | NA | TRBD2 | TRBV11-1 | TGTGCCAGCAGCTTGCCTTCCGGGACTAGCCGGGTGGGGGGGCAGTTCTTC | CASSLPSGTSRVGGQFF
TRBJ2-7 | few | TRBD1 | TRBV20-1 | TGCAGTGCTAGACCTCCTCCGGGACAGGGAAGCGAGCAGTACTTC | CSARPPPGQGSEQYF
TRBJ1-6 | few | TRBD1 | TRBV6-5 | TGTGCCAGCAGTTACTCGGGACAGTGGAGTAATTCACCCCTCCACTTT | CASSYSGQWSNSPLHF
TRBJ2-1 | NA | TRBD2 | TRBV3-1 | TGTGCCAGCAGCTCACTAGCGGGCCTTTACAATGAGCAGTTCTTC | CASSSLAGLYNEQFF
TRBJ2-3 | few | NA | TRBV10-3 | TGTGCCATCAGTGAGGACGGGAGCAGTCAAGATACGCAGTATTTT | CAISEDGSSQDTQYF
TRBJ1-5 | NA | TRBD1 | TRBV7-2 | TGTGCTAGCAGCTCTCAGGGGGCAGGGCAGCCCCAGCATTTT | CASSSQGAGQPQHF
TRBJ1-4 | few | TRBD1 | TRBV4-3 | TGCGCCAGCAGCCAAGTTAAGCATTGGGGACAGGGGGTAGCTGCTAATGAAAAACTGTTTTTT | CASSQVKHWGQGVAANEKLFF
TRBJ1-5 | NA | TRBD1 | TRBV20-1 | TGCAGTGCGAGCCCGACAGGGTGGAATCAGCCCCAGCATTTT | CSASPTGWNQPQHF
TRBJ2-5 | NA | TRBD2 | TRBV3-1 | TGTGCCAGCAGCCAAATAGCGGGAGTCGAGACCCAGTACTTC | CASSQIAGVETQYF
TRBJ1-1 | NA | NA | TRBV3-1 | TGTGCCAGCAGCCAAGGGCAGACCATCAACACTGAAGCTTTCTTT | CASSQGQTINTEAFF
TRBJ2-1 | NA | NA | TRBV21-1 | NA | CASVIFFGSGTKNSYNEQFF
TRBJ2-5 | few | NA | TRBV6-1 | TGTGCCAGCAGTGAAGATGGCGGGGCCCAAGAGACCCAGTACTTC | CASSEDGGAQETQYF
TRBJ2-7 | few | NA | TRBV20-1 | TGCAGTGCTAGAGACTTACAGGGAGGGCCCTACGAGCAGTACTTC | CSARDLQGGPYEQYF
TRBJ2-1 | few | NA | TRBV6-2/TRBV6-3 | TGTGCCAGCAGTTCCCCCACTTTTAAGTGGAATGAGCAGTTCTTC | CASSSPTFKWNEQFF
TRBJ2-1 | NA | NA | TRBV20-1 | TGCAGGGCTACTCGAGGCGGGAACACCAATGAGCAGTTCTTC | CRATRGGNTNEQFF
TRBJ1-1 | NA | NA | TRBV29-1 | TGCAGCGTTGAAGATCGGAGATCTTTCACCATGAACACTGAAGCTTTCTTT | CSVEDRRSFTMNTEAFF
TRBJ2-5 | few | TRBD1 | TRBV5-1 | TGCGCCAGCAGCTTAACAGGGGGCCGGCAAGAGACCCAGTACTTC | CASSLTGGRQETQYF
TRBJ1-2 | NA | NA | TRBV18 | TGTGCCAGCTCTCAAAGGGGGGATGGCTACACCTTC | CASSQRGDGYTF
TRBJ2-2 | few | NA | TRBV10-3 | TGTGCCATCAGTGAAGGCGCAAGGGAATCCGAGCTGTTTTTT | CAISEGARESELFF
TRBJ2-5 | NA | TRBD1 | TRBV27 | TGTGCCAGCAGCGGGGCGGGACAGGGTGAGACCCAGTACTTC | CASSGAGQGETQYF
TRBJ2-2 | many | TRBD1 | TRBV6-5 | TGTGCCAGCAGGAAGGGGGCAGGGTGGAACACCGGGGAGCTGTTTTTT | CASRKGAGWNTGELFF
TRBJ2-7 | NA | TRBD2 | TRBV20-1 | TGCAGTGCTAGGGCTCTAGCGGGAGCCTACGAGCAGTACTTC | CSARALAGAYEQYF
TRBJ2-3 | few | NA | TRBV5-1 | TGCGCCAGCAGCTTCTCGCCGGGGGCAGATACGCAGTATTTT | CASSFSPGADTQYF
TRBJ1-1 | NA | NA | TRBV5-6 | TGTGCCAGCAGCTTGGTATGGGGTGAAGACACTGAAGCTTTCTTT | CASSLVWGEDTEAFF
TRBJ2-7 | NA | NA | TRBV13 | TGTGCCAGCAGCCCCCCCACTAGGTCGAAAGAGCAGTACTTC | CASSPPTRSKEQYF
TRBJ1-5 | NA | NA | TRBV12-3/TRBV12-4 | TGTGCCAGCAGTTTTAACCTCGGGGGTATTTATCAGCCCCAGCATTTT | CASSFNLGGIYQPQHF
TRBJ1-1 | few | NA | TRBV6-5 | TGTGCCAGCAGTTACTCAGCAGGGTACTCTGAAGCTTTCTTT | CASSYSAGYSEAFF
TRBJ1-4 | NA | TRBD1 | TRBV7-6 | TGTGCCAGCCGTCTACAGGGGACTAATGAAAAACTGTTTTTT | CASRLQGTNEKLFF
TRBJ1-1 | NA | TRBD1 | TRBV28 | TGTGCCAGCAGTTTAAGGCAGGGGGCGGGGATGAACACTGAAGCTTTCTTT | CASSLRQGAGMNTEAFF
TRBJ2-7 | NA | NA | TRBV6-2/TRBV6-3 | TGTGCCAGCAGTCTCAATTTTAGAGGACAGCAGACCTACGAGCAGTACTTC | CASSLNFRGQQTYEQYF
TRBJ1-1 | many | NA | TRBV20-1 | TGCAGTGCTAGAGAGGGGTACACTGAAGCTTTCTTT | CSAREGYTEAFF
TRBJ1-2 | few | NA | TRBV20-1 | TGCAGTGCTACAACCGGGACTGGGATTCCCGGCACCTTC | CSATTGTGIPGTF
TRBJ2-7 | many | TRBD1 | TRBV7-2 | TGTGCCAGCAGCATAGCCGGGACAGGATCCTACGAGCAGTACTTC | CASSIAGTGSYEQYF
TRBJ2-6 | NA | TRBD1 | TRBV7-6 | TGTGCCAGCAGCTTAGGGGGACAGGGTCGGTCTGGGGCCAACGTCCTGACTTTC | CASSLGGQGRSGANVLTF
TRBJ1-2 | few | NA | TRBV27 | TGTGCCAGCGGGGAAGGGTACTATGGCTACACCTTC | CASGEGYYGYTF
TRBJ1-2 | NA | NA | TRBV7-2 | TGTGCCAGCAGCTTAGCCGGAGTCCAGAGCTATGGCTACACCTTC | CASSLAGVQSYGYTF
TRBJ1-1 | few | NA | TRBV29-1 | TGCAGCGTTGCAATACAGACGAACACTGAAGCTTTCTTT | CSVAIQTNTEAFF
TRBJ2-3 | many | NA | TRBV6-5 | TGTGCCAGCAGTTACGAGGGACCCACAGATACGCAGTATTTT | CASSYEGPTDTQYF
TRBJ2-2 | NA | NA | TRBV4-3 | TGCGCCAGCAGCGAAGCCCCTAGCGAGGACACCGGGGAGCTGTTTTTT | CASSEAPSEDTGELFF
TRBJ2-7 | NA | TRBD2 | TRBV5-1 | TGCGCCAGCAGCGGCGGGACTAGCGGAGGGGCCTACGAGCAGTACTTC | CASSGGTSGGAYEQYF
TRBJ2-5 | many | NA | TRBV20-1 | TGCAGTGCTACGGGCGCGGCCCAAGAGACCCAGTACTTC | CSATGAAQETQYF
TRBJ1-1 | many | NA | TRBV7-9 | TGTGCCAGCACTCTCTCGGACTCTGAAGCTTTCTTT | CASTLSDSEAFF
TRBJ2-7 | many | TRBD2 | TRBV20-1 | TGCAGTGGACAGATCAGCGGGAGAGACGCCTACGAGCAGTACTTC | CSGQISGRDAYEQYF
TRBJ2-3 | NA | NA | TRBV2 | TGTGCCAGCAGTCGCGGGACTCCCACAGATACGCAGTATTTT | CASSRGTPTDTQYF
TRBJ1-4 | NA | NA | TRBV5-1 | TGCGCCAGCAGCTTGGAACTTCGGCCCTTGGAAAAACTGTTTTTT | CASSLELRPLEKLFF
TRBJ1-2 | NA | NA | TRBV18 | TGTGCCAGCTCCTTTGAGGGGGGAGCAGACGGCTACACCTTC | CASSFEGGADGYTF
TRBJ1-3 | NA | NA | TRBV7-2 | TGTGCCAGCAGCTTGTCCGGGACGAAGGGAAACACCATATATTTT | CASSLSGTKGNTIYF
TRBJ1-3 | NA | NA | TRBV5-1 | TGCGCCAGCAGCTTGGAAGGGTCCATATATTTT | CASSLEGSIYF
TRBJ1-3 | few | TRBD1 | TRBV20-1 | TGCAGTGCCCCATTCACCAGGGGGATGCTGTCTGGAAACACCATATATTTT | CSAPFTRGMLSGNTIYF
TRBJ2-7 | many | NA | TRBV12-3/TRBV12-4 | TGTGCCAGCAGTGGCGAGGGCGAGCAGTACTTC | CASSGEGEQYF
TRBJ1-1 | NA | NA | TRBV7-8 | TGTGCCAGCAGCTTAGTGCTCGCCCTTTCGGGGACTGAAGCTTTCTTT | CASSLVLALSGTEAFF
TRBJ1-3 | NA | NA | TRBV5-6 | TGTGCCAGCAGCTTGGCCACAGGGTTTGGAAACACCATATATTTT | CASSLATGFGNTIYF
TRBJ1-6 | many | NA | TRBV5-5 | TGTGCCAGCAGCTTGTTGGGGAAAGCGTATTCACCCCTCCACTTT | CASSLLGKAYSPLHF
TRBJ2-1 | few | NA | TRBV20-1 | TGCAGTGCTAGGGGGGCCGTCAACAATGAGCAGTTCTTC | CSARGAVNNEQFF